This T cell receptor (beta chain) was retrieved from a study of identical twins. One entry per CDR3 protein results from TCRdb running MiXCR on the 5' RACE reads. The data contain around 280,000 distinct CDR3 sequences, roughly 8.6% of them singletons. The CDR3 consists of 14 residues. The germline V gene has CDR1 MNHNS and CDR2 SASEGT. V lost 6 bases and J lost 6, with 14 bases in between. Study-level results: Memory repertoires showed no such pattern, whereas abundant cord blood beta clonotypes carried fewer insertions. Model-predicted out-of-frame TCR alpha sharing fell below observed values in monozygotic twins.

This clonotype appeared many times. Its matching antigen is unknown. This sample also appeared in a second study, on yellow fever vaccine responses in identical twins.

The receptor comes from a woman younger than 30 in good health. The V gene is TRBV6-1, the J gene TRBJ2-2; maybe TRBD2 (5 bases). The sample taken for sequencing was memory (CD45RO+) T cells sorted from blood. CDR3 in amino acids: CASSRLEESGELFF. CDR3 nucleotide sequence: TGTGCCAGCAGCCGGTTGGAGGAATCCGGGGAGCTGTTTTTT.